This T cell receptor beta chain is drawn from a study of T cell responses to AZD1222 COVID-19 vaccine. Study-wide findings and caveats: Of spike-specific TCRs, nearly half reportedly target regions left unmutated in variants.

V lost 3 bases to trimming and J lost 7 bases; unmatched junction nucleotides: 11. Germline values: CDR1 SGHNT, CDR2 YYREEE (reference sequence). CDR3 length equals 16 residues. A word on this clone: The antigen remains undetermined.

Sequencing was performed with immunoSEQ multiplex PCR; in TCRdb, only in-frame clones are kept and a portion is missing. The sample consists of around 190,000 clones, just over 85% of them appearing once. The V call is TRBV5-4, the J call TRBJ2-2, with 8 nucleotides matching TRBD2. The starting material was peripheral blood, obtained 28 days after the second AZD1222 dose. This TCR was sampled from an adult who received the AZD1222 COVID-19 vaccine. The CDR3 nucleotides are TGTGCCAGCAGCTCGGCGCAGCGGGGGAGTGTCGGGGAGCTGTTTTTT. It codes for CASSSAQRGSVGELFF.